The text below deals with one TCR beta chain. Some clones are missing from TCRdb's copy, which holds only in-frame ones; the method was immunoSEQ multiplex PCR. Among over 110,000 clones listed, about 85% were seen once. This sample is drawn from a study of control samples from healthy donors and cancer patients. V was shortened by 1 base and J by 4 bases, with 11 bases between the two germline ends. The CDR3 has 14 residues. From germline, CDR1 is SGHRS and CDR2 YFSETQ. The clonotype was recovered from a woman in her twenties or thirties in good health. This chain links TRBV5-1 with TRBJ1-2; D is possibly TRBD1 (5 bases). The sequencing sample was made of blood. This CDR3 reads CASSLLGRGYGYTF. As DNA, the CDR3 is TGCGCCAGCAGCTTGTTGGGGCGCGGCTATGGCTACACCTTC.